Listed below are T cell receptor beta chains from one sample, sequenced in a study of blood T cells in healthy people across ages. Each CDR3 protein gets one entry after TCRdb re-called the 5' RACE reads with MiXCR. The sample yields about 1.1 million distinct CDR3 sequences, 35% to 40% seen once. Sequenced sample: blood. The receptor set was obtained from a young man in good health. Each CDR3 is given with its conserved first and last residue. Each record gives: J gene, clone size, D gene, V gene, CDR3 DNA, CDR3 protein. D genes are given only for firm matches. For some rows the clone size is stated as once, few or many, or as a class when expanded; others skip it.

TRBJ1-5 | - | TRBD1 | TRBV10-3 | TGTGCCATCAGTGACCCGGGACAGGGATCGGGGCAGCCCCAGCATTTT | CAISDPGQGSGQPQHF
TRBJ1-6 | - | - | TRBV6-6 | TGTGCCAGCAGTTACTCCATCCAGGGTAATTCACCCCTCCACTTT | CASSYSIQGNSPLHF
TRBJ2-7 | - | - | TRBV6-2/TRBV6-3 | TGTGCCAGCAGTGACGAAGGGGAACACGAGCAGTACTTC | CASSDEGEHEQYF
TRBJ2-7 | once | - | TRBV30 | TGTGCCTGGAGTGCGATCTACGAGCAGTACTTC | CAWSAIYEQYF
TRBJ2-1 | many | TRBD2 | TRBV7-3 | TGTGCCAGCAGCCGTACTAGCGGGGGGACCTACAATGAGCAGTTCTTC | CASSRTSGGTYNEQFF
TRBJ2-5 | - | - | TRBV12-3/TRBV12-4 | TGTGCCAGCAGTTTAGAGTTGGACTTGCCCCCCAAAGAGACCCAGTACTTC | CASSLELDLPPKETQYF
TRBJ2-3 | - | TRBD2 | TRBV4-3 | TGCGCCAGCAGCCAAGAGCCTAGCGGGGGGGCAGGCACAGATACGCAGTATTTT | CASSQEPSGGAGTDTQYF
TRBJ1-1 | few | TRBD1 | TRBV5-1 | TGCGCCAGCAACCGGGACAGGGGAACTGAAGCTTTCTTT | CASNRDRGTEAFF
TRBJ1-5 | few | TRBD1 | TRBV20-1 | TGCAGTGCTTGGACAGGGGTCTCTTATCAGCCCCAGCATTTT | CSAWTGVSYQPQHF
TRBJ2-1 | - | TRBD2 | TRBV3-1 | TGTGCCAGCAGCTCCCTGGGGGGGGACAATGAGCAGTTCTTC | CASSSLGGDNEQFF
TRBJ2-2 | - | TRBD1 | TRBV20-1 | TGCAGTGCCCCGACAGGGCCGACCACCGGGGAGCTGTTTTTT | CSAPTGPTTGELFF
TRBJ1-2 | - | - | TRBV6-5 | TGTGCCAGCAGACCTCTAGACCCAGGTCCCTATGGCTACACCTTC | CASRPLDPGPYGYTF
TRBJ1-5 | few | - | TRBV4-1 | TGCGCCAGCAGCCAAGGGAGGGCTCAGCCCCAGCATTTT | CASSQGRAQPQHF
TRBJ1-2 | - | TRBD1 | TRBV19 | TGTGCCAGTAACAAGGGGGCGCCTAACTATGGCTACACCTTC | CASNKGAPNYGYTF
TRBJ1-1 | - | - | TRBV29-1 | TGCAGCGTTGAAAGGGTACAGGAAGCTTTCTTT | CSVERVQEAFF
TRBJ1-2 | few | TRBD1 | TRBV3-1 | TGTGCCAGCAGGAACGACAGGGGGAGCGGCTACACCTTC | CASRNDRGSGYTF
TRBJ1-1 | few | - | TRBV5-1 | TGCGCCAGCAGCTTGGACAGCACCCACACTGAAGCTTTCTTT | CASSLDSTHTEAFF
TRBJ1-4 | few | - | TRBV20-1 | TGCAGTGCTAGAGGTGGGGACTATGAAAAACTGTTTTTT | CSARGGDYEKLFF
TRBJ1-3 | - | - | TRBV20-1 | TGCAGTGCTAGTGAGAGAGACTCTGGAAACACCATATATTTT | CSASERDSGNTIYF
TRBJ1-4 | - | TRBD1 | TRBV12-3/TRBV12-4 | TGTGCCGGCAGCCTACAGGGGATTAAGGGTGAAAAACTGTTTTTT | CAGSLQGIKGEKLFF
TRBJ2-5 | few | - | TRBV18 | TGTGCCAGCTCCGGCCGATTACGTCCCGAGACCCAGTACTTC | CASSGRLRPETQYF
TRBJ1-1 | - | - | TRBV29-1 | TGCAGCGGTATCCAGGAACCGAACACTGAAGCTTTCTTT | CSGIQEPNTEAFF
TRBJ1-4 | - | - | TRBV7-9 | TGTGCCAGCAGCGGGGGGACAAGCCTGTTTTTT | CASSGGTSLFF
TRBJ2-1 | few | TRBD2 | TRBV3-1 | TGTGCCAGCAGAGTAAGTAGCGGGGGGACCTACAATGAGCAGTTCTTC | CASRVSSGGTYNEQFF
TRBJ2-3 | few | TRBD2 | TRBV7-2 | TGTGCCAGCAGCGCGAGCGGGGGTGGAGATACGCAGTATTTT | CASSASGGGDTQYF
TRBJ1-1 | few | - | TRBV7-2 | TGTGCCAGCAGCCCTCTGCTGGATGAAGCTTTCTTT | CASSPLLDEAFF
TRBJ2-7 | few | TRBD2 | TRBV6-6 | TGTGCCAGCAGCGAGCGGGGGGCCACCTACGAGCAGTACTTC | CASSERGATYEQYF
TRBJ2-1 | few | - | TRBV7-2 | TGTGCCAGCAGCTTAGAAGCTTCTGAGCAGTTCTTC | CASSLEASEQFF
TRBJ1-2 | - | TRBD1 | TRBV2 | TGTGCCAGCAGAAACAGGGGTGATCGCTATGGCTACACCTTC | CASRNRGDRYGYTF